These 25 T cell receptor beta chains came from one sample sequenced in a study of cytomegalovirus exposure and HLA in healthy donors (dated by TCRdb to about 2017). Library prep was done by the immunoSEQ multiplex PCR assay. The multiplex PCR relied on a mix of 60 forward primers for TCR Vbeta segments and 13 reverse primers for TCR Jbeta segments. TCRdb re-hosts the immuneACCESS table, in-frame sequences only. Its copies lack some clones; in the studies checked, an unresolved V gene accounts for under half of them, and the cause for the rest is not known. This sample has approximately 150,000 clones in its table, and 80% of those were observed once. The ten largest clones capture approximately 4.5% of the sample. Sequencing was performed on PBMCs. The receptors originated from a man between 25 and 39 years old in good health and CMV-seronegative.

This chain joins TRBV5-6 and TRBJ2-1, with D possibly being TRBD2 (5 bases). Trimming stripped 0 bases from V and 6 bases from J, with 13 bases between. The CDR3 length is 15 residues. Germline CDR1 reads SGHDT; CDR2 reads YYEEEE. CDR3 sequence (DNA): TGTGCCAGCAGCTTGGGCGCCCTGAGGGCCAATGAGCAGTTCTTC. It specifies CASSLGALRANEQFF. The whole variable domain, filled in from reference TRBV5-6 and TRBJ2-1, reads DAGVTQSPTHLIKTRGQQVTLRCSPKSGHDTVSWYQQALGQGPQFIFQYYEEEERQRGNFPDRFSGHQFPNYSSELNVNALLLGDSALYLCASSLGALRANEQFFGPGTRLTVL.

The CDR3 sequence: CASSEAGGANEKLFF. CDR3 nucleotides: TGTGCCAGCAGTGAAGCAGGGGGCGCTAATGAAAAACTGTTTTTT. V usage is TRBV2 and J usage is TRBJ1-4; the match to TRBD1 covers 7 bases. There are 15 residues in the CDR3. V was pared by 0 bases and J by 3 bases, with 1 base of the junction left unmatched. Germline V gene sequence: CDR1 SNHLY, CDR2 FYNNEI. Based on the CDR3 plus reference TRBV2 and TRBJ1-4, the full variable domain is EPEVTQTPSHQVTQMGQEVILRCVPISNHLYFYWYRQILGQKVEFLVSFYNNEISEKSEIFDDQFSVERPDGSNFTLKIRSTKLEDSAMYFCASSEAGGANEKLFFGSGTQLSVL.

The chain combines TRBV6-5 with TRBJ1-5; 8 bases match TRBD1. The CDR3 consists of 14 residues. Germline V gene data show CDR1 as MNHEY and CDR2 as SVGAGI. J lost 8 bases, V lost 6 bases, and 9 bases had no gene match. The CDR3 loop is CASSFGGQDKPQHF. As DNA, the CDR3 is TGTGCCAGCAGCTTCGGGGGACAGGACAAGCCCCAGCATTTT.

This chain joins TRBV7-9 and TRBJ1-1, with 7 bases identical to TRBD1. Germline V lookup: CDR1 SEHNR, CDR2 FQNEAQ (reference sequence). V shed 3 bases, J shed 7 bases, and the junction held 8 bases outside the gene matches. The CDR3 is 14 residues long. The DNA of the CDR3 is TGTGCCAGCAGCTTCTCCCCCAGGGGGGATGAAGCTTTCTTT. Its translation: CASSFSPRGDEAFF.

The genes are TRBV6-1 and TRBJ2-1, with D maybe TRBD1 (6 bases). The germline V and J ends were trimmed by 6 bases and 7 bases, with 19 bases remaining between them. The CDR3 is made up of 15 amino acids. From germline, CDR1 is MNHNS and CDR2 SASEGT. The CDR3 reads CASSPPLQGWNEQFF. Here the CDR3 DNA reads TGTGCCAGCAGCCCACCCTTACAGGGTTGGAATGAGCAGTTCTTC.

This clone was observed a handful of times. The CDR3 here is CASCPAGDGYTF. In DNA form, the CDR3 reads TGTGCCAGCTGTCCCGCGGGGGATGGCTACACCTTC. This chain uses TRBV6-6 with TRBJ1-2; TRBD1 is a possible D gene (5 bases). There are 12 residues in the CDR3. Germline loops: CDR1 MNHNY, CDR2 SVGAGI (reference sequence). The germline V and J ends were trimmed by 8 bases and 6 bases, with 13 bases remaining between them.

As to this clone: The conserved phenylalanine or tryptophan is not found at the CDR3 terminus, so this likely reflects a read error. The chain couples TRBV7-9 to TRBJ1-1, with TRBD1 matching 8 bases. V shed 5 bases, J shed 2 bases, and the junction held 4 bases outside the gene matches. The CDR3 runs 14 residues. Germline V gene data show CDR1 as SEHNR and CDR2 as FQNEAQ (reference sequence). This chain's CDR3 is CASSADRGNTEAFL. CDR3 bases: TGTGCCAGCAGCGCCGACAGGGGCAACACTGAAGCTTTCCTT.

The chain employs TRBV11-3 and TRBJ1-1; D call uncertain. Germline CDR1 is SGHNT and CDR2 is YENEEA. Trimming cost V 3 bases and J 1 base, with 6 bases left between them. The CDR3 totals 13 residues. CDR3 loop: CASSFGGNTEAFF. The DNA of the CDR3 is TGTGCCAGCAGCTTTGGAGGGAACACTGAAGCTTTCTTT.

The chain combines TRBV4-3 with TRBJ1-2, with D maybe TRBD1 (5 bases). The CDR3 spans 12 residues. Germline CDR1 is LGHNA and CDR2 is YSLEER. V lost 3 bases to trimming and J lost 7 bases, with 9 bases between them. CDR3 nucleotide sequence: TGCGCCAGCAGCCACGACCAGGGTGGCTACACCTTC. It yields the protein CASSHDQGGYTF.

The V and J genes are TRBV7-3 and TRBJ2-2; D is undetermined. Germline lookup yields CDR1 SGHTA and CDR2 FQGTGA. Trimming removed 2 bases at V and 1 base at J, with 8 bases between. This CDR3 comprises 15 residues. CDR3 loop: CASSLQAGNTGELFF. CDR3 DNA: TGTGCCAGCAGCTTACAGGCCGGGAACACCGGGGAGCTGTTTTTT.

This clone was found once. The rearrangement joins TRBV29-1 to TRBJ2-7, with D possibly being TRBD2 (6 bases). CDR1 and CDR2 from the germline V gene are SQVTM and ANQGSEA. CDR3 length equals 12 residues. V was shortened by 4 bases and J by 4 bases, with 11 bases between the two germline ends. CDR3 amino acids: CSVVLAPYEQYF. CDR3 nucleotides: TGCAGCGTTGTTCTAGCGCCGTACGAGCAGTACTTC.

This chain joins TRBV7-9 and TRBJ2-7; a weak D match, TRBD2 (5 bases). The ends were cut back, 2 bases at V and 6 bases at J, with 17 bases in the middle. The CDR3 has 15 residues. The germline V gene encodes CDR1 SEHNR and CDR2 FQNEAQ (reference sequence). The CDR3 DNA reads as TGTGCCAGCAGCTTATCCCGGGATCCCCTCCGCGAGCAGTACTTC. Its translation: CASSLSRDPLREQYF.

This chain links TRBV6-6 with TRBJ2-3; TRBD2 agrees at 8 bases. V trimming: 4 bases; J trimming: 1 base; junction bases outside the gene matches: 7. The CDR3 is 16 residues long. Germline CDR1 reads MNHNY; CDR2 reads SVGAGI (reference sequence). The CDR3 nucleotides read TGTGCCAGCAGTTCGCCGCGGGAGGAACGCACAGATACGCAGTATTTT. This codes for CASSSPREERTDTQYF.

This clone was recorded once. At one boundary the junction diverges from the germline segment, which might be a read error. This rearrangement joins TRBV7-9 to TRBJ1-4; 7 bases match TRBD1. The CDR3 contains 15 residues. Germline CDR1 SEHNR, CDR2 FQNEAQ (reference sequence). This CDR3 reads CSSSLDRDPNEKLFF. For the CDR3, the DNA is TGTTCCAGCAGCTTAGACAGGGACCCTAATGAAAAACTGTTTTTT. The full variable domain, with the rest looked up from reference TRBV7-9 and TRBJ1-4, is DTGVSQNPRHKITKRGQNVTFRCDPISEHNRLYWYRQTLGQGPEFLTYFQNEAQLEKSRLLSDRFSAERPKGSFSTLEIQRTEQGDSAMYLCSSSLDRDPNEKLFFGSGTQLSVL.

The rearrangement joins TRBV6-1 to TRBJ1-1, with 8 nucleotides matching TRBD1. The CDR3 is 14 residues long. Trimming removed 7 bases from V and 6 bases from J; junction bases left unmatched: 10. Germline CDR1 and CDR2: MNHNS and SASEGT. CDR3 sequence (DNA): TGTGCCAGCACTTTTACAGGGGGATTAGCTGAAGCTTTCTTT. This gives the protein CASTFTGGLAEAFF.

The CDR3 sequence is CSVGGWGAYNEQFF. CDR3 bases: TGCAGCGTTGGTGGGTGGGGCGCCTACAATGAGCAGTTCTTC. The chain uses TRBV29-1 and TRBJ2-1; D possibly corresponds to TRBD1 (5 bases). The CDR3 runs 14 residues. CDR1 is SQVTM, CDR2 ANQGSEA, per germline. The V and J ends lost 4 bases and 2 bases respectively, with 12 bases between them.

This clone appeared a few times. This chain links TRBV10-3 with TRBJ1-3; the D gene is possibly TRBD1 (5 bases). The germline V gene has CDR1 ENHRY and CDR2 SYGVKD. The germline V and J ends were trimmed by 2 bases and 4 bases, with 9 bases remaining between them. This CDR3 comprises 14 residues. For the CDR3, the DNA is TGTGCCATCAGTGAGGGACAAGCGGGAAACACCATATATTTT. As protein: CAISEGQAGNTIYF.

This clone was recorded only once. This chain joins TRBV2 and TRBJ2-7; TRBD1 aligns across 10 bases. The germline V gene encodes CDR1 SNHLY and CDR2 FYNNEI. V shed 2 bases, J shed 4 bases, and the junction held 14 bases outside the gene matches. The CDR3 is 18 residues long. The CDR3 reads CASSETGPGQGNLYEQYF. Written as DNA, the CDR3 is TGTGCCAGCAGTGAAACGGGGCCGGGACAGGGGAATTTGTACGAGCAGTACTTC.

The genes are TRBV9 and TRBJ1-4, with 8 nucleotides matching TRBD1. The germline V gene has CDR1 SGDLS and CDR2 YYNGEE. With 3 bases clipped from V and 8 bases from J, the junction kept 6 bases outside the gene matches. The CDR3 contains 14 residues. The chain's CDR3 is CASSAQGGVEKLFF. CDR3 DNA: TGTGCCAGCAGCGCACAGGGGGGGGTGGAAAAACTGTTTTTT. The full variable domain, rest sourced from reference TRBV9 and TRBJ1-4, is DSGVTQTPKHLITATGQRVTLRCSPRSGDLSVYWYQQSLDQGLQFLIQYYNGEERAKGNILERFSAQQFPDLHSELNLSSLELGDSALYFCASSAQGGVEKLFFGSGTQLSVL.

V usage is TRBV11-3 and J usage is TRBJ2-2; 14 nucleotides match TRBD2. The CDR3 is 16 amino acids. The germline CDR1 and CDR2 sequences are SGHNT and YENEEA. The junction had 6 bases not matched to a gene; V was cut back by 5 bases and J by 7 bases. CDR3: CASSKGLAGVDGELFF. The CDR3 nucleotides read TGTGCCAGCAGCAAGGGACTAGCGGGAGTCGACGGGGAGCTGTTTTTT.

This clone has only a few counts. The V call is TRBV25-1, the J call TRBJ1-5; TRBD1 agrees at 8 bases. CDR3 length: 16 residues. The V gene's germline CDR1 is MGHDK and CDR2 SYGVNS. J was trimmed by 2 bases and V by 8 bases; bases with no gene match: 11. In DNA form, the CDR3 reads TGTGCCAGCGGCCAACAGGGGGAATTTGGCAATCAGCCCCAGCATTTT. Its protein product is CASGQQGEFGNQPQHF.

The genes are TRBV29-1 and TRBJ1-2; D is perhaps TRBD1 (6 bases). Trimming took 6 bases from V and 8 from J, leaving 16 bases between them. The CDR3 contains 12 residues. Germline CDR1 reads SQVTM; CDR2 reads ANQGSEA. The CDR3: CSVSGVKNGYTF. As DNA, the CDR3 is TGCAGCGTCTCAGGGGTGAAGAACGGCTACACCTTC. The complete variable domain, with remaining parts taken from reference TRBV29-1 and TRBJ1-2, reads SAVISQKPSRDICQRGTSLTIQCQVDSQVTMMFWYRQQPGQSLTLIATANQGSEATYESGFVIDKFPISRPNLTFSTLTVSNMSPEDSSIYLCSVSGVKNGYTFGSGTRLTVV.

V and J are TRBV5-1 and TRBJ2-1; 10 nucleotides match TRBD1. Per germline, CDR1 SGHRS and CDR2 YFSETQ. Trimming cost V 3 bases and J 7 bases; bases outside gene matches: 7. CDR3 size: 15 residues. CDR3 sequence (DNA): TGCGCCAGCAGCTCCCGACAGGGGGCACAGAATGAGCAGTTCTTC. Amino acid sequence: CASSSRQGAQNEQFF.

This chain uses TRBV9 with TRBJ2-2; 7 nucleotides agree with TRBD2. With V trimmed by 4 bases and J by 5 bases, 5 bases remained unmatched. The CDR3 runs 14 residues. The V gene's germline CDR1 is SGDLS and CDR2 YYNGEE. The CDR3 region is CASSSSGITGELFF. The CDR3, as DNA: TGTGCCAGCAGCTCTAGCGGAATAACCGGGGAGCTGTTTTTT.

This chain links TRBV6-6 with TRBJ2-5, with 8 nucleotides matching TRBD1. The ends lost 6 bases at V and 5 bases at J; junction bases unmatched: 8. Germline CDR1 is MNHNY and CDR2 is SVGAGI (reference sequence). This CDR3 spans 14 amino acids. CDR3 sequence (DNA): TGTGCCAGCAGCTTCCCAGGGGGCGCGGAGACCCAGTACTTC. This codes for CASSFPGGAETQYF.